This record concerns one TCR beta chain sequence. Its specificity is unknown. Germline CDR1 and CDR2: SGHNT and YYREEE (reference sequence). The CDR3 totals 15 residues. V lost 2 bases and J lost 5; bases outside the gene matches: 7. These data come from a study of cytomegalovirus exposure and HLA in healthy donors. At the level of the study: The 130 or so validation repertoires used a platform that matched the one used for the approximately 670 first-cohort repertoires, as a later analysis reported. The study, taken as a whole, reports: In vitro checks showed that a few CMV-associated chains really do target CMV antigens. The classifier reportedly diagnosed cytomegalovirus status with high specificity and sensitivity.

Produced via immunoSEQ multiplex PCR; TCRdb's table is partial and in-frame only. The profile covers fewer than 120,000 clones, with around 89% appearing a single time and roughly 1.4% taken by the ten largest. While the first cohort had 600 to 750 subjects, the donors belonged to the separate validation cohort of more than 95 subjects. V usage is TRBV5-4 and J usage is TRBJ2-7; 10 nucleotides line up with TRBD2. This sequence originates from a woman under 40 in good health and CMV-seropositive. The specimen was PBMCs. CDR3 amino acids: CASSFEPGLAHEQYF. The CDR3 DNA is TGTGCCAGCAGCTTTGAGCCGGGACTAGCGCACGAGCAGTACTTC.